The source of this T cell receptor (beta chain) is a study of T cell responses to AZD1222 COVID-19 vaccine. Germline values: CDR1 SGHKS, CDR2 YYEKEE (reference sequence). There are 19 residues in the CDR3. V was clipped by 0 bases and J by 3 bases; unmatched bases: 8. TCRdb keeps only in-frame clones here, not all; method: immunoSEQ multiplex PCR. The table has roughly 150,000 clones, 85% to 95% seen once. The TCR was taken from an adult in good health. V and J are TRBV5-5 and TRBJ2-1; 14 nucleotides line up with TRBD2. This specimen was peripheral blood, taken on day 0 of AZD1222 vaccination. The CDR3, as DNA: TGTGCCAGCAGCTTGGTCTCCCGGACTAGCGGGGGGTTCTACAATGAGCAGTTCTTC. Encoded protein: CASSLVSRTSGGFYNEQFF.